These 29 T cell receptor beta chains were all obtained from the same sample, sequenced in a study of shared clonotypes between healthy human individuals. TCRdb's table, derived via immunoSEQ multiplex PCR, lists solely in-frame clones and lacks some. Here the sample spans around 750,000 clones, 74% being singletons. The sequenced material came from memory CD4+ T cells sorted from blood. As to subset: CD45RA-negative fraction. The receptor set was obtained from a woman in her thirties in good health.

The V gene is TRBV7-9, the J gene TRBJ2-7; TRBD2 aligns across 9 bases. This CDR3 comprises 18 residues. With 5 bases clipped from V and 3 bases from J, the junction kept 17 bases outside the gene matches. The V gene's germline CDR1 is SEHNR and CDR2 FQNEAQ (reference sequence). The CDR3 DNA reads TGTGCCAGCAGCCTGCCAGCGGGAGGAGTTTTAAATTACTACGAGCAGTACTTC. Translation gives CASSLPAGGVLNYYEQYF.

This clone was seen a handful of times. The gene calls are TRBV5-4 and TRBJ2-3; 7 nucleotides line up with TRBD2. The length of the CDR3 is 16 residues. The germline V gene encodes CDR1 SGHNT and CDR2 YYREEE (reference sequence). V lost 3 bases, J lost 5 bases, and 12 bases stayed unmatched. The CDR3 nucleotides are TGTGCCAGCAGCTGGGCGGGGAGGGCCGATGGAGATACGCAGTATTTT. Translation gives CASSWAGRADGDTQYF.

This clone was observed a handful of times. DNA for the CDR3: TGTGCCAGCAGTTTGCCGGGAGGGAGGGTTATCAATGAGCAGTTCTTC. Its protein is CASSLPGGRVINEQFF. This chain joins TRBV28 and TRBJ2-1; TRBD2 agrees at 8 bases. This CDR3 region has 16 residues. V lost 3 bases and J lost 6; bases outside the gene matches: 10. Germline assignment: CDR1 MDHEN and CDR2 SYDVKM.

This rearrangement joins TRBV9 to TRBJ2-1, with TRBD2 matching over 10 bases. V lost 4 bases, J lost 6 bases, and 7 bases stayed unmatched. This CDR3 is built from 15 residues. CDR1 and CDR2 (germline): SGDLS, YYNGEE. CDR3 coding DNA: TGTGCCAGCAGCCGCACTAGCGGGATGTCCAATGAGCAGTTCTTC. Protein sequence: CASSRTSGMSNEQFF.

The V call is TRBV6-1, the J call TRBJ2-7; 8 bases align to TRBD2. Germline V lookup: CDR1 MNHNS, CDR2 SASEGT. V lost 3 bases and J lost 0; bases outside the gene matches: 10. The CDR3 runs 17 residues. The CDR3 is CASSEALLAESSYEQYF. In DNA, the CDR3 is TGTGCCAGCAGTGAGGCCTTACTAGCGGAGAGCTCCTACGAGCAGTACTTC.

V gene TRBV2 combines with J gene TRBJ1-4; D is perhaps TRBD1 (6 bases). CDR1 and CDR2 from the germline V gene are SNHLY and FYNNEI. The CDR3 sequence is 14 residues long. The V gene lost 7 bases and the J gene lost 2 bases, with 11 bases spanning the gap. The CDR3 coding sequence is TGTGCCAGCAACCCGGACAGCACTAATGAAAAACTGTTTTTT. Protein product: CASNPDSTNEKLFF. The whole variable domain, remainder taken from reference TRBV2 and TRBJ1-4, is EPEVTQTPSHQVTQMGQEVILRCVPISNHLYFYWYRQILGQKVEFLVSFYNNEISEKSEIFDDQFSVERPDGSNFTLKIRSTKLEDSAMYFCASNPDSTNEKLFFGSGTQLSVL.

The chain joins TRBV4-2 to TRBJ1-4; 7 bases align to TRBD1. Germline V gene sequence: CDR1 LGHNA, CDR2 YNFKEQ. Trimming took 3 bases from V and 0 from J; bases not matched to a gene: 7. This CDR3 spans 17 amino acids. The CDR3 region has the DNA TGTGCCAGCAGCCAGTCGACAGGGCAGGCAACTAATGAAAAACTGTTTTTT. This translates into CASSQSTGQATNEKLFF.

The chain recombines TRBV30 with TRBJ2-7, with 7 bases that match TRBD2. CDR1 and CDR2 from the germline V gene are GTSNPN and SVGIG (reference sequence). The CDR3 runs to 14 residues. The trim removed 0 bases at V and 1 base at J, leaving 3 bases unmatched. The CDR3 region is CAWSVGGDSYEQYF. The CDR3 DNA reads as TGTGCCTGGAGTGTGGGGGGGGATTCCTACGAGCAGTACTTC.

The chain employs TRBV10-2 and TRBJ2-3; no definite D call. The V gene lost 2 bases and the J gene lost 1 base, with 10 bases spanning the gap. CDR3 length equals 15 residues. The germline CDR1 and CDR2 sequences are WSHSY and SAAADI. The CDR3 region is CASSEQAIGTDTQYF. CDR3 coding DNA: TGCGCCAGCAGTGAGCAAGCTATTGGCACAGATACGCAGTATTTT.

CDR3 coding DNA: TGTGCCAGTAGTATGGAAGGAAGCTCCTACGAGCAGTACTTC. Translated: CASSMEGSSYEQYF. The chain combines TRBV19 with TRBJ2-7; D gene ambiguous. Germline-derived CDR1 and CDR2 are LNHDA and SQIVND (reference sequence). This CDR3 contains 14 residues. V lost 3 bases to trimming and J lost 0 bases, with 9 bases between them.

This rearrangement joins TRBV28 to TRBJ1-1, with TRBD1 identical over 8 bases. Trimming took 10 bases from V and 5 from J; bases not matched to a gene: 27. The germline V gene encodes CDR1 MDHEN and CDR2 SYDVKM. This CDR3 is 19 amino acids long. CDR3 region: CATRRTSGQGAWKRTEAFF. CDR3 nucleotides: TGTGCCACCCGTCGTACCTCGGGGCAGGGGGCTTGGAAGCGTACTGAAGCTTTCTTT.

The CDR3 is CASNPRLAGDEQYF. The CDR3 bases are TGTGCCAGCAACCCCCGACTAGCGGGAGACGAGCAGTACTTC. The chain combines TRBV11-2 with TRBJ2-7, with 12 bases lining up with TRBD2. The CDR3 spans 14 residues. Germline trimming cut 7 bases from V and 5 bases from J; bases unmatched to any gene: 6. Germline loops: CDR1 SGHAT, CDR2 FQNNGV. Filled out from reference TRBV11-2 and TRBJ2-7, the complete variable domain reads EAGVAQSPRYKIIEKRQSVAFWCNPISGHATLYWYQQILGQGPKLLIQFQNNGVVDDSQLPKDRFSAERLKGVDSTLKIQPAKLEDSAVYLCASNPRLAGDEQYFGPGTRLTVT.

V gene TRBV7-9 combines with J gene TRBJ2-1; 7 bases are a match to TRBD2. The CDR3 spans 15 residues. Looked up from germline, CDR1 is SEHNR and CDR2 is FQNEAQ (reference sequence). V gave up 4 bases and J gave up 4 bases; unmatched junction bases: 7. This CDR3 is CASSSGRAGYNEQFF. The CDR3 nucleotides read TGTGCCAGCAGCTCAGGGAGGGCCGGGTACAATGAGCAGTTCTTC.

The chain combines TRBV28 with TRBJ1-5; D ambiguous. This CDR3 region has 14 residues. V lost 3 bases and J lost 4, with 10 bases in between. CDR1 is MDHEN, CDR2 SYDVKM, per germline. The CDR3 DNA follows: TGTGCCAGCAGTTTCACCACTCGAAATCAGCCCCAGCATTTT. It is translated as CASSFTTRNQPQHF.

CDR3: CASSMVRNGPYEQYF. For the CDR3, the DNA is TGTGCCAGCAGCATGGTCCGTAACGGACCCTACGAGCAGTACTTC. V usage is TRBV6-5 and J usage is TRBJ2-7; the D is unclear. Trimming took off 6 bases at V and 2 bases at J, with 17 bases between the two ends. CDR1 is MNHEY and CDR2 is SVGAGI in the germline V gene. There are 15 residues in the CDR3.

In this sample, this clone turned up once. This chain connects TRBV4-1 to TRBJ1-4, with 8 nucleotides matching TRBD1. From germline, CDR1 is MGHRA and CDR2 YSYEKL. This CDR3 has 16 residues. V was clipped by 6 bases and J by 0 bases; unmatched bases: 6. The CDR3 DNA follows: TGCGCCAGCAGGATGACAGGGGCCGCAACTAATGAAAAACTGTTTTTT. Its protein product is CASRMTGAATNEKLFF.

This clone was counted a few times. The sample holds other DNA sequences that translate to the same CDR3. This chain's CDR3 is CASSLGDRDNYGYTF. For the CDR3, the DNA is TGCGCCAGCAGCCTGGGAGACAGGGACAACTATGGCTACACCTTC. The chain joins TRBV5-1 to TRBJ1-2; TRBD1 matches 7 bases. CDR3 length: 15 residues. Germline loops: CDR1 SGHRS, CDR2 YFSETQ. Trimming cost V 4 bases and J 2 bases; bases outside gene matches: 8.

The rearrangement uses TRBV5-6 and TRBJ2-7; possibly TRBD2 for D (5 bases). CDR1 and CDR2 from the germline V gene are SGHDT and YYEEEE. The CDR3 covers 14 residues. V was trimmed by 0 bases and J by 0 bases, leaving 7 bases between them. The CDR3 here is CASSLVSVSYEQYF. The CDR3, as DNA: TGTGCCAGCAGCTTGGTTAGCGTCTCCTACGAGCAGTACTTC.

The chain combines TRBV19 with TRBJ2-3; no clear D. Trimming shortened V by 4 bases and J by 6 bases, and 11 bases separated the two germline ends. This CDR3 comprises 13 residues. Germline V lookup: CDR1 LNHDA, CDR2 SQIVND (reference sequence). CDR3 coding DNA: TGTGCCAGTAGTAACCCCCCGGTTGATACGCAGTATTTT. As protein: CASSNPPVDTQYF.

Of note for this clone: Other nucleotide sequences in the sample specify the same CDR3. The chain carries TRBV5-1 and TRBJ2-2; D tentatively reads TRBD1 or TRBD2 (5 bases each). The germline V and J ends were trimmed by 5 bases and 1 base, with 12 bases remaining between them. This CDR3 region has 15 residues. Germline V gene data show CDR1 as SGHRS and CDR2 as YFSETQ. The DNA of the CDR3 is TGCGCCAGCAGTTCAGGGACGGAGAACACCGGGGAGCTGTTTTTT. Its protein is CASSSGTENTGELFF.

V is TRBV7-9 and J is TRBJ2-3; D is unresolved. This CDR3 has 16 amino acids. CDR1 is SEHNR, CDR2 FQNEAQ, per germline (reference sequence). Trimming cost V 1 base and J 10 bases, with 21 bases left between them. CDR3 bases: TGTGCCAGCAGCTTAGACCGTGGATACCCACGAGGTGCGCAGTATTTT. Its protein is CASSLDRGYPRGAQYF. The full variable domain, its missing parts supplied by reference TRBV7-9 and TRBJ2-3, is DTGVSQNPRHKITKRGQNVTFRCDPISEHNRLYWYRQTLGQGPEFLTYFQNEAQLEKSRLLSDRFSAERPKGSFSTLEIQRTEQGDSAMYLCASSLDRGYPRGAQYFGPGTRLTVL.

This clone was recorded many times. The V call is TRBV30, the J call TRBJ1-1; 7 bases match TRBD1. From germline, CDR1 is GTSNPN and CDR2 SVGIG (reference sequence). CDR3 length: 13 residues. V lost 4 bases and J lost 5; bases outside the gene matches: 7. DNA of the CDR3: TGTGCCTGGACCTCAGGGGGAGGGACTGAAGCTTTCTTT. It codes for CAWTSGGGTEAFF.

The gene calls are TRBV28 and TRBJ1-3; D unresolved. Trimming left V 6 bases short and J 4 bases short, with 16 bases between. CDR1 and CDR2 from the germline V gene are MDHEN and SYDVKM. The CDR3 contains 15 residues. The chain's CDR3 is CASSSPSRTGNTIYF. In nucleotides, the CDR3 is TGTGCCAGCAGCTCTCCAAGTCGAACAGGAAACACCATATATTTT.

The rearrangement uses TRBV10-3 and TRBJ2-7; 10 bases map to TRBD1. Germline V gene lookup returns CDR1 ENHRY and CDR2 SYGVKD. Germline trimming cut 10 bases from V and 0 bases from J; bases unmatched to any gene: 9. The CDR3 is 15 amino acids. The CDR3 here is CATRSGTGDSYEQYF. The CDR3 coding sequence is TGTGCCACCAGATCCGGGACAGGGGACTCCTACGAGCAGTACTTC.

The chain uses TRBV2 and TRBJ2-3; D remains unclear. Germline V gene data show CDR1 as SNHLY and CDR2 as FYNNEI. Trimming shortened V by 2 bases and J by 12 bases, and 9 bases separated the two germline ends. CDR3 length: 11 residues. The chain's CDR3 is CASSELGRQYF. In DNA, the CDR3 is TGTGCCAGCAGTGAATTGGGAAGACAGTATTTT. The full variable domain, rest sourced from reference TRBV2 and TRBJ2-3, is EPEVTQTPSHQVTQMGQEVILRCVPISNHLYFYWYRQILGQKVEFLVSFYNNEISEKSEIFDDQFSVERPDGSNFTLKIRSTKLEDSAMYFCASSELGRQYFGPGTRLTVL.

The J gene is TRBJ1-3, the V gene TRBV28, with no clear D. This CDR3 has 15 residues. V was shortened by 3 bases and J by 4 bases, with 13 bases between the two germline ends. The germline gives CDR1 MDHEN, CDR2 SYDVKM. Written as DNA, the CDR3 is TGTGCCAGCAGTTTTCAAGGGAGGCCCGGAAACACCATATATTTT. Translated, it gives CASSFQGRPGNTIYF.

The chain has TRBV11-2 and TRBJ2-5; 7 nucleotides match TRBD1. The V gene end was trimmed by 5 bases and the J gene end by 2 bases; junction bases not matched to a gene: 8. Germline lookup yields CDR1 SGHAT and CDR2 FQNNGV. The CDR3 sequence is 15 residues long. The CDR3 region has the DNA TGTGCCAGCAGCCGAGGGGACAGACAACAAGAGACCCAGTACTTC. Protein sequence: CASSRGDRQQETQYF.

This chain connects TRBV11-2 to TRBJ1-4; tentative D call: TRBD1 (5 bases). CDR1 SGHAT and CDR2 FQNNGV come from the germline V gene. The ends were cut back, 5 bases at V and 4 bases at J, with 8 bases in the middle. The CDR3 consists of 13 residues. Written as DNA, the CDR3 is TGTGCCAGCAGCACGGGGGTTAATGAAAAACTGTTTTTT. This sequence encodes CASSTGVNEKLFF.

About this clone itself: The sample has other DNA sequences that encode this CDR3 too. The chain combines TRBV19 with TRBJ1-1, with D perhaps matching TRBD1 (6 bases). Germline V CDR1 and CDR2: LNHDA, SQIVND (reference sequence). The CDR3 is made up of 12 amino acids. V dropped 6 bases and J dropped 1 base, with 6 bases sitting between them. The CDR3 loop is CASRDRNTEAFF. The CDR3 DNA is TGTGCCAGTAGGGACAGGAACACTGAAGCTTTCTTT.